Included here is one T cell receptor (beta chain) sequence, with context. Germline V gene lookup returns CDR1 SGHRS and CDR2 YFSETQ. V lost 3 bases, J lost 1 base, and 10 bases lay in between. The CDR3 is made up of 15 amino acids. The data are from a study of PD-L1 blockade in urothelial cancer. Overall study context: Blood gave a median around 150,000 T cells.

Time point of the sample: pretreatment peripheral blood. The protocol was immunoSEQ multiplex PCR, while the TCRdb copy is restricted to in-frame clones and leaves out a portion. The sample includes 45,000 to 60,000 clones, 75% to 85% of them seen just once. The chain joins TRBV5-1 to TRBJ2-2; no reliable D call. The sequencing used PBMCs, collected around atezolizumab (anti-PD-L1) treatment. The origin of this receptor is a man aged 45-65 years with urothelial cancer. The CDR3 here is CASSSQTGNTGELFF. The CDR3 nucleotides read TGCGCCAGCAGCTCTCAGACGGGGAACACCGGGGAGCTGTTTTTT.